Listed here are 5 T cell receptor beta chains from one sample, sequenced in a study of Graves' ophthalmopathy and Graves' hyperthyroidism. RNA transcripts yielded amplified TCR beta CDR3 regions. HTBI primers primed a first-round RT-PCR, and a second-round multiplex PCR followed. TCRdb recomputed calls from the multiplex PCR reads with MiXCR, one row per CDR3 protein. The data contain about 58,000 distinct CDR3 sequences, approximately 52% of them singletons. Sequenced: peripheral blood. The receptors were sampled from an adult woman with Graves' ophthalmopathy.

This clonotype was observed at least ten times. The CDR3 DNA reads as TGTGCCAGCTCGGATTGGGTGAACACTGAAGCTTTCTTT. Translation: CASSDWVNTEAFF. The chain combines TRBV6-2 or TRBV6-3 with TRBJ1-1; D ambiguous. In germline, CDR1 is MNHEY, CDR2 SVGEGT. Trimming took 8 bases from V and 0 from J, leaving 10 bases between them. The CDR3 consists of 13 residues.

Regarding this clonotype: It may be a read error: a sequence one base away is much more abundant. The rearrangement links TRBV28 to TRBJ2-1; 9 bases are shared with TRBD1. The ends lost 6 bases at V and 5 bases at J; junction bases unmatched: 5. Germline CDR1 is MDHEN and CDR2 is SYDVKM. CDR3 length: 14 amino acids. In DNA, the CDR3 is TGTGCCAGCAGCAGGGACAGGGTGAACAATGAGCAGTTCTTC. It encodes CASSRDRVNNEQFF. The full variable domain, in which reference TRBV28 and TRBJ2-1 provide the parts outside the CDR3, is DVKVTQSSRYLVKRTGEKVFLECVQDMDHENMFWYRQDPGLGLRLIYFSYDVKMKEKGDIPEGYSVSREKKERFSLILESASTNQTSMYLCASSRDRVNNEQFFGPGTRLTVL.

This clonotype has at least ten counts. V usage is TRBV28 and J usage is TRBJ1-1; tentatively, D is TRBD1 (6 bases). Germline CDR1 is MDHEN and CDR2 is SYDVKM. V was pared by 9 bases and J by 0 bases, with 8 bases between. CDR3 length: 12 amino acids. The CDR3 loop is CASRTVNTEAFF. CDR3 in DNA: TGTGCCAGTAGGACAGTGAACACTGAAGCTTTCTTT.

The chain joins TRBV7-8 to TRBJ2-2, with 7 positions matching TRBD2. Germline trimming cut 4 bases from V and 5 bases from J; bases unmatched to any gene: 22. Germline V gene sequence: CDR1 SGHVS, CDR2 FQNEAQ. The CDR3 totals 20 residues. The CDR3 loop is CASSSIAPGPAGRGTGELFF. CDR3 DNA sequence: TGTGCCAGCAGCTCTATCGCACCGGGACCAGCGGGACGCGGGACCGGGGAGCTGTTTTTT.

This clonotype was recorded many times. The V and J genes are TRBV14 and TRBJ1-1; a weak D match, TRBD1 (5 bases). The CDR3 sequence is 15 residues long. The V end lost 5 bases, the J end lost 0 bases, and 13 bases lay between the germline ends. Germline CDR1 is SGHDN and CDR2 is FVKESK. CDR3 DNA: TGTGCCAGCAGCTCCTTAGGGACGGTGAACACTGAAGCTTTCTTT. It encodes CASSSLGTVNTEAFF. The variable domain in full, with the rest retrieved from reference TRBV14 and TRBJ1-1, is EAGVTQFPSHSVIEKGQTVTLRCDPISGHDNLYWYRRVMGKEIKFLLHFVKESKQDESGMPNNRFLAERTGGTYSTLKVQPAELEDSGVYFCASSSLGTVNTEAFFGQGTRLTVV.